The sample holds many counts of the clone carrying this T cell receptor beta chain. What it recognizes is unknown. CDR3 size: 14 residues. Germline V gene data show CDR1 as DFQATT and CDR2 as SNEGSKA (reference sequence). The germline V and J ends were trimmed by 6 bases and 2 bases, with 13 bases remaining between them. The data stem from a study of breast tumors, draining lymph nodes, adjacent tissues. Study outcomes and limitations: Tumor repertoires ranked between lymph nodes and nontumor tissue in diversity, with V and J gene preferences. The data were judged consistent with most tumor T cells coming from lymph node and expanding in tumor. Tumor T cell lymph node origin was a supported hypothesis, not proven.

TCRdb ran MiXCR on the multiplex PCR reads and lists one entry per CDR3 protein. The sample lists some 130,000 distinct CDR3 sequences; 15% to 20% were seen once. The lymph nodes were axillary draining lymph nodes from breast cancer patients. The rearrangement joins TRBV20-1 to TRBJ1-4; no clear D gene. What was sequenced was axillary lymph node tissue. The sequence derives from a female donor with breast cancer. Some clones in this sample may be carry-over from other donors' samples. This CDR3 is CSATKARTNEKLFF. CDR3 nucleotides: TGCAGTGCCACAAAGGCACGGACTAATGAAAAACTGTTTTTT.